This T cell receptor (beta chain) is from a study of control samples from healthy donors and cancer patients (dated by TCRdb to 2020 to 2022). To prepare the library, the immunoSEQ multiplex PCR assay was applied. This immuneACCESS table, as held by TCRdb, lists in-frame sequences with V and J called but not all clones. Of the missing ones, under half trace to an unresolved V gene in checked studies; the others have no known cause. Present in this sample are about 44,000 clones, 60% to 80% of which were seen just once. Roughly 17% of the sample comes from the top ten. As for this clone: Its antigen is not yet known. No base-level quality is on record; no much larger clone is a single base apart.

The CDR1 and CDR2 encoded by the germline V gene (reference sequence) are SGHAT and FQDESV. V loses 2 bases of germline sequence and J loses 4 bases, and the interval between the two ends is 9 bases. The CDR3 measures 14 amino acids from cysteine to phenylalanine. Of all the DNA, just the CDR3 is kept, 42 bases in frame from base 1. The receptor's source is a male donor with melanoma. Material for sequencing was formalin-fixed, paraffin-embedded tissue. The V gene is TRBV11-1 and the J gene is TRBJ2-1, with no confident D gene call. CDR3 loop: CASSLLSSYNEQFF. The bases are TGTGCCAGCAGCTTACTCTCTTCGTACAATGAGCAGTTCTTC.